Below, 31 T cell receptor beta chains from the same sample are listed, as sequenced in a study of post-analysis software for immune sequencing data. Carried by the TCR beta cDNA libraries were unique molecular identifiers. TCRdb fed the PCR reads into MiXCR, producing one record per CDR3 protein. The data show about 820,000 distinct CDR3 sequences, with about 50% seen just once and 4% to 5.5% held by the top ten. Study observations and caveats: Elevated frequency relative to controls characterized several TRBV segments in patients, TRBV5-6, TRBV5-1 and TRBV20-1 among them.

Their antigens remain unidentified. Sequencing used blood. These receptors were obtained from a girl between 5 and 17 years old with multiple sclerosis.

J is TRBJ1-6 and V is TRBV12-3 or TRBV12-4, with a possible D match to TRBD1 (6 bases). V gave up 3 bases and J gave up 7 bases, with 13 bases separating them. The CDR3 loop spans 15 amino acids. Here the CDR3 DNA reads TGTGCCAGCAGTTTTGGGCAGGGGATGAATTCACCCCTCCACTTT. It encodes CASSFGQGMNSPLHF.

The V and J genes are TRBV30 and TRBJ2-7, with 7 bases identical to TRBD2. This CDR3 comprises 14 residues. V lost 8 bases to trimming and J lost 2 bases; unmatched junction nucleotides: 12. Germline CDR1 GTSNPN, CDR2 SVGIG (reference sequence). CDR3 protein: CAGSRFAGAYEQYF. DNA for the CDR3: TGTGCCGGTTCCCGATTTGCGGGAGCCTACGAGCAGTACTTC.

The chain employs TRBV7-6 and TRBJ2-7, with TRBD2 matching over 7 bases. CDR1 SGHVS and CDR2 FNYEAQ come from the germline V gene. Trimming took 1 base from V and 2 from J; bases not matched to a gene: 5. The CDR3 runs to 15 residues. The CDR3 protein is CASSLDSGVTYEQYF. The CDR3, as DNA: TGTGCCAGCAGCTTAGACAGCGGGGTTACCTACGAGCAGTACTTC.

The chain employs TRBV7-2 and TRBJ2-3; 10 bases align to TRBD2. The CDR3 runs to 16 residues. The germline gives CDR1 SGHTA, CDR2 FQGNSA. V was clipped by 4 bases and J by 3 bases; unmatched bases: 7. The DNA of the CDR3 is TGTGCCAGCAGCTCAAGTAGCGGGAGGTTGACAGATACGCAGTATTTT. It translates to CASSSSSGRLTDTQYF.

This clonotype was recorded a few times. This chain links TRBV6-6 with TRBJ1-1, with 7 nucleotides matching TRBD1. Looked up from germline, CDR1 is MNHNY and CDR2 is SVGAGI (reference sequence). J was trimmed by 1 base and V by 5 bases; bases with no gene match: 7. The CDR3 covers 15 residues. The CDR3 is CASSPGTETNTEAFF. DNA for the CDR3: TGTGCCAGCAGTCCCGGGACAGAAACGAACACTGAAGCTTTCTTT.

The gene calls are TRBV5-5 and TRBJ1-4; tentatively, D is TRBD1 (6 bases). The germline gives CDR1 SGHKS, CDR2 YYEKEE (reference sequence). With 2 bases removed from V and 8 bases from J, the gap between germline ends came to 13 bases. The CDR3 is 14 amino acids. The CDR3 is CASSFAGGREKLFF. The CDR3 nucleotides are TGTGCCAGCAGCTTCGCCGGGGGCAGGGAAAAACTGTTTTTT.

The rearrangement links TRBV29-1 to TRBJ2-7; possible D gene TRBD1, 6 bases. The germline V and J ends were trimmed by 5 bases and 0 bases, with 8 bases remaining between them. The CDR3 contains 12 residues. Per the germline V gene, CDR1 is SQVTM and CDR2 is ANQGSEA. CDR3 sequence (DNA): TGCAGCGTTAAGGGGGACTCCTACGAGCAGTACTTC. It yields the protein CSVKGDSYEQYF.

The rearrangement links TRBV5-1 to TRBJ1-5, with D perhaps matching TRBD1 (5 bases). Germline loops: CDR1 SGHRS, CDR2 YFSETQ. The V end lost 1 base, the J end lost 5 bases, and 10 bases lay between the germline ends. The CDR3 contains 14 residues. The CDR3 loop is CASSLRGPDQPQHF. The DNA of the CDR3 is TGCGCCAGCAGCTTGAGGGGTCCGGATCAGCCCCAGCATTTT.

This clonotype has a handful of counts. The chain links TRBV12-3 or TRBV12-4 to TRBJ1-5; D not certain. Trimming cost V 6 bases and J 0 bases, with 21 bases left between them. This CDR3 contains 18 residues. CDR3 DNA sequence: TGTGCCAGCAGCCGGGGAGACGGCTGGCCTCATAGCAATCAGCCCCAGCATTTT. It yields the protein CASSRGDGWPHSNQPQHF.

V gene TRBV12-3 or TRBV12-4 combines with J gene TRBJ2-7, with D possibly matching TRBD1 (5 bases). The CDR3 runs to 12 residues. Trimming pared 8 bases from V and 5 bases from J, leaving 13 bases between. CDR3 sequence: CASLSGAHEQYF. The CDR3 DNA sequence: TGTGCCAGCCTTAGTGGGGCCCACGAGCAGTACTTC.

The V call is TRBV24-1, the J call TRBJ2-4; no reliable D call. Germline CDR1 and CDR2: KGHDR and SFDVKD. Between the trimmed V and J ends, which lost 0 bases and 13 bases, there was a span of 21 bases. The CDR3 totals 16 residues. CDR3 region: CATSDLQAGRDRRQYF. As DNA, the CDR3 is TGTGCCACCAGTGATTTGCAGGCTGGGCGAGATAGAAGGCAGTACTTC.

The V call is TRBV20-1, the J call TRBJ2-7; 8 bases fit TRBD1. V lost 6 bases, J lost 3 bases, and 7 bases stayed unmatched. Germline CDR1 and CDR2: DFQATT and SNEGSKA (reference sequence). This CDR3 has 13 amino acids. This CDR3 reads CSALGQASYEQYF. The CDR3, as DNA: TGCAGTGCCCTGGGACAGGCGAGCTACGAGCAGTACTTC.

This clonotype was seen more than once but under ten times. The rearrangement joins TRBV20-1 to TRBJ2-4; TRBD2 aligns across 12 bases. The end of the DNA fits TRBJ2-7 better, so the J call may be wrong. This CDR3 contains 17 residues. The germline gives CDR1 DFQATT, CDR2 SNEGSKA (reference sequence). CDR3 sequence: CSASEGTSGCCAYEQYF. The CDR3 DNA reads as TGCAGTGCTTCCGAAGGGACTAGCGGGTGTTGCGCCTACGAGCAGTACTTC.

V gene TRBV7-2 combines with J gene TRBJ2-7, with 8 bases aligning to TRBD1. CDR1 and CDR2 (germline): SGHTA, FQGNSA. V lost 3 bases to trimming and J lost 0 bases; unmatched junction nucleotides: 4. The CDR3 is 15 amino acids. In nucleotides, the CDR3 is TGTGCCAGCAGCTTCAGACAGGGGACCTCCTACGAGCAGTACTTC. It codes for CASSFRQGTSYEQYF.

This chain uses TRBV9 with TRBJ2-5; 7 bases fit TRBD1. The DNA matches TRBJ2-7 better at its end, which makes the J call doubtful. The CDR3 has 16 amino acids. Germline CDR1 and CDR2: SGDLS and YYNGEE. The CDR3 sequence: CASSVRPTGVFDEQYF. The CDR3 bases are TGTGCCAGCAGCGTACGTCCTACAGGGGTTTTCGACGAGCAGTACTTC.

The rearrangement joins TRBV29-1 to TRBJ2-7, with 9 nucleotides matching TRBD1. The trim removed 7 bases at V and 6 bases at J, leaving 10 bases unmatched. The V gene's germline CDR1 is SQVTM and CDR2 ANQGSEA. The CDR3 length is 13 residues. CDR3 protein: CSAQGQGISEQYF. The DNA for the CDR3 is TGCAGCGCCCAGGGACAGGGTATTAGCGAGCAGTACTTC.

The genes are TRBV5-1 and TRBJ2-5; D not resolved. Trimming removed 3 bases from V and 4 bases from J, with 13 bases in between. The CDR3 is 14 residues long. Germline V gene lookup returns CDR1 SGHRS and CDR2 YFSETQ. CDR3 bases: TGCGCCAGCAGCTCAGGACCCTCGGGAGAGACCCAGTACTTC. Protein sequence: CASSSGPSGETQYF.

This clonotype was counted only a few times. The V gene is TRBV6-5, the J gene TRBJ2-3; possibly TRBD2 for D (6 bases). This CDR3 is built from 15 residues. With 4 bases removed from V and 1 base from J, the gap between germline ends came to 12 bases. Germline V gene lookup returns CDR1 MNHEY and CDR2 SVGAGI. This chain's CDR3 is CASSSPSSGTDTQYF. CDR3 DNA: TGTGCCAGCAGTTCCCCTTCTAGCGGCACAGATACGCAGTATTTT.

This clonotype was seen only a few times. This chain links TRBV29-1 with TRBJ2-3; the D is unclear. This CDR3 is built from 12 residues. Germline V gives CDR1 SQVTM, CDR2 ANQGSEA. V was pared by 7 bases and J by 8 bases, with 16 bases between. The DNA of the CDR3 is TGCAGCGCCGAGAGTAGTCTGGGTACGCAGTATTTT. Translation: CSAESSLGTQYF.

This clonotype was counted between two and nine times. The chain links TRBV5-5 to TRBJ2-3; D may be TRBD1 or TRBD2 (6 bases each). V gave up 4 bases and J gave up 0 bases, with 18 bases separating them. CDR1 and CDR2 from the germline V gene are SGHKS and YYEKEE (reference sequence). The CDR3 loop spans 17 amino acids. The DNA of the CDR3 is TGTGCCAGCAGCATGGACCCATGGGGGGCTAGCACAGATACGCAGTATTTT. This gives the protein CASSMDPWGASTDTQYF.

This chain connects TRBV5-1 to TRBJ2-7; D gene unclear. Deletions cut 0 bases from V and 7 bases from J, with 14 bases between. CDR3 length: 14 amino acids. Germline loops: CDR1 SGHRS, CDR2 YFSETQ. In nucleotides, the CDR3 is TGCGCCAGCAGCTTGGGACCGACCACTGGGGAGCAGTACTTC. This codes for CASSLGPTTGEQYF. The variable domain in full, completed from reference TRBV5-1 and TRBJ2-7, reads KAGVTQTPRYLIKTRGQQVTLSCSPISGHRSVSWYQQTPGQGLQFLFEYFSETQRNKGNFPGRFSGRQFSNSRSEMNVSTLELGDSALYLCASSLGPTTGEQYFGPGTRLTVT.

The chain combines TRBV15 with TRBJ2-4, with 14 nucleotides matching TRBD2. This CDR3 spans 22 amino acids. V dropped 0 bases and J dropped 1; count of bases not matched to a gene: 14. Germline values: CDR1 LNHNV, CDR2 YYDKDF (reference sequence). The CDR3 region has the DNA TGTGCCACCAGCAGAGATCCCCCCGGGACTAGCGGGGGAGGTGGGGCCAAAAACATTCAGTACTTC. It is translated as CATSRDPPGTSGGGGAKNIQYF.

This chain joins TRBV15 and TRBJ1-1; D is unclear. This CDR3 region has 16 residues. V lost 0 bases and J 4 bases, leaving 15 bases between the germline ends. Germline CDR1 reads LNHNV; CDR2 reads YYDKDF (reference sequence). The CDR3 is CATSRDNQVWSTEAFF. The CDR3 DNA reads TGTGCCACCAGCAGAGATAATCAGGTTTGGAGCACTGAAGCTTTCTTT.

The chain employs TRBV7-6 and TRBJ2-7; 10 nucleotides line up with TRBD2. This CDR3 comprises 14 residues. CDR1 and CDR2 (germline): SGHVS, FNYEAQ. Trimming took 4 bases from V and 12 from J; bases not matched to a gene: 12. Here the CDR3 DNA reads TGTGCCAGCAGCTCGACGTCTAGCGGGAGAATGGTGTACTTC. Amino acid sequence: CASSSTSSGRMVYF.

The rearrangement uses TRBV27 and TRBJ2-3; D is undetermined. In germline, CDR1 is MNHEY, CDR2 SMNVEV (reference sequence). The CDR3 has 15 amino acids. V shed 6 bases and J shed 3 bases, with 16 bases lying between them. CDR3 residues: CASSRASGTTDTQYF. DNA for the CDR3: TGTGCCAGCAGCCGGGCGTCAGGAACGACAGATACGCAGTATTTT.

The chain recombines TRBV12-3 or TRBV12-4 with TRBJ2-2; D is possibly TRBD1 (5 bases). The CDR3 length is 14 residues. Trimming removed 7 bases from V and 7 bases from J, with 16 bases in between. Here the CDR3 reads CASNPTQGSGELFF. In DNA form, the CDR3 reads TGTGCCAGCAACCCAACCCAGGGTAGCGGGGAGCTGTTTTTT.

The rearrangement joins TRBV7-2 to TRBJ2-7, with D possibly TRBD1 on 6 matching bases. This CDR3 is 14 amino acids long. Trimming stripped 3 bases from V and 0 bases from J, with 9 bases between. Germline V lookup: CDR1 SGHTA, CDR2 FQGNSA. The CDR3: CASSFDRISYEQYF. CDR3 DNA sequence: TGTGCCAGCAGCTTCGACAGGATCTCCTACGAGCAGTACTTC.

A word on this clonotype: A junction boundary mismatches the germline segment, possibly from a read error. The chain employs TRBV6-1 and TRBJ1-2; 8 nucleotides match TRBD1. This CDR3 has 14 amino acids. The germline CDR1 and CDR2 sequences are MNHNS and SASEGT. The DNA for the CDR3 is TGTGCCAGCAGGGAAGCCAGGACAGGGTATGGCTACACCTTC. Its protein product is CASREARTGYGYTF.

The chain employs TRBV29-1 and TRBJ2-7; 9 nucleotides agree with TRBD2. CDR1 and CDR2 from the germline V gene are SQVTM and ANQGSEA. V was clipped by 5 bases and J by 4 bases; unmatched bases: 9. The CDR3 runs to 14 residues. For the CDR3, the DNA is TGCAGCGTTAAACATAGCGGGAGTCAGTACGAGCAGTACTTC. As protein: CSVKHSGSQYEQYF.

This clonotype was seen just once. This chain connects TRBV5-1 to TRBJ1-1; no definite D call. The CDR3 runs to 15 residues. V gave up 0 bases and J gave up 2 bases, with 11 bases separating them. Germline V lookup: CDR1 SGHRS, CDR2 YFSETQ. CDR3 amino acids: CASSLAGSKNTEAFF. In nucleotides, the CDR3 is TGCGCCAGCAGCTTGGCCGGCAGCAAAAACACTGAAGCTTTCTTT.

The CDR3, as DNA: TGCGCCAGCAGCTTCGGGACTAGCGGGATTCGGCAGTACTTC. Translated: CASSFGTSGIRQYF. This sequence joins TRBV5-1 and TRBJ2-5; 13 nucleotides match TRBD2. The CDR3 spans 14 residues. The V and J ends lost 2 bases and 11 bases, in that order; junction bases with no gene match: 6. Germline CDR1 reads SGHRS; CDR2 reads YFSETQ.